This T cell receptor (beta chain) was sequenced in a study of T cell responses to AZD1222 COVID-19 vaccine. CDR3 length: 14 residues. Germline values: CDR1 KGHSH, CDR2 LQKENI. Trimming removed 6 bases from V and 4 bases from J, with 15 bases in between. TCRdb's copy holds only in-frame clones and misses some; the assay was immunoSEQ multiplex PCR. The sample contains about 170,000 clones, 87% of which appear only once. General study findings and limits: Spike-spanning, vaccine-associated CD4 TCRs were dominant at 160-218 and 743-854.

Of note for this clone: Its specificity is not known.

This receptor was taken from an adult who received the AZD1222 COVID-19 vaccine. The chain uses TRBV18 and TRBJ1-2, with a tentative D call TRBD1 (6 bases). The specimen comprised peripheral blood, sampled 28 days after the second AZD1222 dose. The CDR3 DNA is TGTGCCAGCTCGCCAAGCCCGGACAGCTATGGCTACACCTTC. This gives the protein CASSPSPDSYGYTF.